The next 3 T cell receptor beta chains were all read from a single sample in a study of shared clonotypes between healthy human individuals. TCRdb's table, derived via immunoSEQ multiplex PCR, lists solely in-frame clones and lacks some. The profile shows around 990,000 clones, about 72% of them singletons. Sequenced sample: memory CD4+ T cells from PBMCs. The subset was: CD45RA-negative fraction. Receptors originate from a man aged 18-30 years in good health. Some clones in this sample may be carry-over from other donors' samples.

The rearrangement uses TRBV5-1 and TRBJ1-1; D gene uncertain. The CDR3 is made up of 15 amino acids. Germline CDR1 reads SGHRS; CDR2 reads YFSETQ. The V gene lost 0 bases and the J gene lost 6 bases, with 15 bases spanning the gap. CDR3 protein: CASSLVPEVSSEAFF. The DNA of the CDR3 is TGCGCCAGCAGCTTGGTGCCAGAAGTAAGCTCTGAAGCTTTCTTT.

This chain joins TRBV5-1 and TRBJ2-4, with D tentatively TRBD1 or TRBD2 (6 bases each). Germline V gene data show CDR1 as SGHRS and CDR2 as YFSETQ. The CDR3 sequence is 14 residues long. Trimming took off 5 bases at V and 9 bases at J, with 18 bases between the two ends. The CDR3: CASRPGQQAGIQYF. CDR3 sequence (DNA): TGCGCCAGCAGGCCGGGACAACAAGCGGGCATTCAGTACTTC.

The chain uses TRBV7-9 and TRBJ2-2; 9 positions agree with TRBD1. V was clipped by 4 bases and J by 1 base; unmatched bases: 10. Looked up from germline, CDR1 is SEHNR and CDR2 is FQNEAQ (reference sequence). This CDR3 spans 18 amino acids. The CDR3 region is CASSSPGQGLWNTGELFF. The CDR3 bases are TGTGCCAGCAGCTCTCCGGGACAGGGCCTCTGGAACACCGGGGAGCTGTTTTTT.